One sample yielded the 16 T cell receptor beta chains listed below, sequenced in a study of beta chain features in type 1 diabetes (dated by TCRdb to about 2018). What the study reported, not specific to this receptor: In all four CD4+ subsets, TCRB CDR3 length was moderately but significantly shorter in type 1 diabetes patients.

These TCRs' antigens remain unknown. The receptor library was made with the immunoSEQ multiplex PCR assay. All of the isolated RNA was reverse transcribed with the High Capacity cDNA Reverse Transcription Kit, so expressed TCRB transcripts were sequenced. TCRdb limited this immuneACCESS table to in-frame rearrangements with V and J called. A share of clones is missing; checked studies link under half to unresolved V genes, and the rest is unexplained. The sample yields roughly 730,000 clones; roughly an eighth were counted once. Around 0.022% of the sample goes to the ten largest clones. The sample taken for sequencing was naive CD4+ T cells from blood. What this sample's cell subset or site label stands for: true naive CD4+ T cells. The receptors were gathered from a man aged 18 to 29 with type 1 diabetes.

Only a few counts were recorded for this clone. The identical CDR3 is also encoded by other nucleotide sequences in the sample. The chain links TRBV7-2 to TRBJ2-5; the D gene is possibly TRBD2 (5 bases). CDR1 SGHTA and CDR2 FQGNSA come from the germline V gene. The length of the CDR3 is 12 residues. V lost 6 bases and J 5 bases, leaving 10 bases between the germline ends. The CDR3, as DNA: TGTGCCAGCAGTCTAGCCCGCGAGACCCAGTACTTC. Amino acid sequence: CASSLARETQYF.

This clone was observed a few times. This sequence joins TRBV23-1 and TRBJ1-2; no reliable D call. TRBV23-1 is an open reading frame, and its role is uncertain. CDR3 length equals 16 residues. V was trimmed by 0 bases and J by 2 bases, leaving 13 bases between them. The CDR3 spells CASSQSPRALNYGYTF. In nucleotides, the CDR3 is TGCGCCAGCAGTCAATCACCTAGAGCATTGAACTATGGCTACACCTTC.

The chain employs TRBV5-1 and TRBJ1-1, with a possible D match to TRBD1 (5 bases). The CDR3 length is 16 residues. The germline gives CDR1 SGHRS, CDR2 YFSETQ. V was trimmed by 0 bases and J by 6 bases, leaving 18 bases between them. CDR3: CASSLVAGLDNAEAFF. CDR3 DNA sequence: TGCGCCAGCAGCTTGGTAGCAGGGCTAGATAACGCTGAAGCTTTCTTT.

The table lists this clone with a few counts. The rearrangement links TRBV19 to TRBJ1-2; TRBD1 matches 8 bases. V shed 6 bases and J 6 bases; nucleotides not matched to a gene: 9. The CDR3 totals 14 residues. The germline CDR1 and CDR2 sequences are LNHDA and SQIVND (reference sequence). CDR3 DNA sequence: TGTGCCAGTAGAACAACAGGGGGGATCGATGGCTACACCTTC. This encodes CASRTTGGIDGYTF.

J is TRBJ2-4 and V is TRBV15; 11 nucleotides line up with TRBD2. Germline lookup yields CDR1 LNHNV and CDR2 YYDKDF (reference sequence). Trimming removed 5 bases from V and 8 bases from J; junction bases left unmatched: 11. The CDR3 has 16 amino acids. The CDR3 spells CATSPRGSGGADIQYF. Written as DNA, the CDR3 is TGTGCCACCAGCCCCCGGGGTAGCGGGGGGGCGGACATTCAGTACTTC.

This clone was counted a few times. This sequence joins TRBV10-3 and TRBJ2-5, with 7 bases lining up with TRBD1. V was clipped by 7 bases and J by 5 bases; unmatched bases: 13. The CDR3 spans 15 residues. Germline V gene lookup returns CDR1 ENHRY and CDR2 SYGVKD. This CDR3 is CAINMGQSGPETQYF. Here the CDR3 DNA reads TGTGCCATCAATATGGGACAGAGCGGCCCGGAGACCCAGTACTTC.

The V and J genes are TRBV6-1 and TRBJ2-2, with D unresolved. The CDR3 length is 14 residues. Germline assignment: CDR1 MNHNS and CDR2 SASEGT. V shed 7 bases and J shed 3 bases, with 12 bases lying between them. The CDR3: CASIRALDTGELFF. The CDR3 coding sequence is TGTGCCAGCATCCGCGCTCTGGACACCGGGGAGCTGTTTTTT.

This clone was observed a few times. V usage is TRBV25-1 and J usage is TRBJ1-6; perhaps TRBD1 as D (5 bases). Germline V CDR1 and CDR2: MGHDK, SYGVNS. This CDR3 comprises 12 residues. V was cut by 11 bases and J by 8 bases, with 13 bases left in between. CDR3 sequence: CACGGTDSPLHF. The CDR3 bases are TGTGCCTGTGGGGGGACTGATTCACCCCTCCACTTT. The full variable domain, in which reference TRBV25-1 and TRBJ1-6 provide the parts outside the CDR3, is EADIYQTPRYLVIGTGKKITLECSQTMGHDKMYWYQQDPGMELHLIHYSYGVNSTEKGDLSSESTVSRIRTEHFPLTLESARPSHTSQYLCACGGTDSPLHFGNGTRLTVT.

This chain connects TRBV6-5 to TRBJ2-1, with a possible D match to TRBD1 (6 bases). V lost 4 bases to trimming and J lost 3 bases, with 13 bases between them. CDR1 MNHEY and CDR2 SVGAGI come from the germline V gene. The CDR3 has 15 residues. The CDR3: CASSSRGQVYNEQFF. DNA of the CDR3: TGTGCCAGCAGTTCCAGGGGCCAGGTCTACAATGAGCAGTTCTTC.

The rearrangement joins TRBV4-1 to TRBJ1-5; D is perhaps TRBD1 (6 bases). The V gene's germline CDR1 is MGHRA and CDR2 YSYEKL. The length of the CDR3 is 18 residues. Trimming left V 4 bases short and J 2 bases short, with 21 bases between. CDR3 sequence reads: CASSLLTTQGGGNQPQHF. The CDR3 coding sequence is TGCGCCAGCAGCCTGCTCACCACACAGGGCGGGGGCAATCAGCCCCAGCATTTT.

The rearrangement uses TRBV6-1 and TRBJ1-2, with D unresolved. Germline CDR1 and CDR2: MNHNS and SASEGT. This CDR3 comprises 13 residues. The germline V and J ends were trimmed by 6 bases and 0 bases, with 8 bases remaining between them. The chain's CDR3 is CASRDGSNYGYTF. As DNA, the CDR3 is TGTGCCAGCAGGGACGGTTCTAACTATGGCTACACCTTC.

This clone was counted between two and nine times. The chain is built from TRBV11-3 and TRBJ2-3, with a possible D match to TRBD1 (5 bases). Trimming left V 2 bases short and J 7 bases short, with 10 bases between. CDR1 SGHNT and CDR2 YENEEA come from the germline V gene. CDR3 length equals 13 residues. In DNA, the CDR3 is TGTGCCAGCAGCTTATTAAGGGGTCATACGCAGTATTTT. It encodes CASSLLRGHTQYF.

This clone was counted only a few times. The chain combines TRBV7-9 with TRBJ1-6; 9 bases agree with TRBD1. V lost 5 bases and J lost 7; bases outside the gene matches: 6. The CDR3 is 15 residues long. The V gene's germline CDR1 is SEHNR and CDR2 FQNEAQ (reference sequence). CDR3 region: CASSKRDRANSPLHF. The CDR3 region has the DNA TGTGCCAGCAGCAAACGGGACAGGGCGAATTCACCCCTCCACTTT.

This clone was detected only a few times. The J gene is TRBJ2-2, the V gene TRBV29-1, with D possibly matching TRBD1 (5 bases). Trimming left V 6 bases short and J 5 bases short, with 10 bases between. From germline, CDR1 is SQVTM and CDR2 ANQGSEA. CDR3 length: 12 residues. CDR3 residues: CSVAGQTGELFF. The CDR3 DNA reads TGCAGCGTGGCAGGGCAGACCGGGGAGCTGTTTTTT.

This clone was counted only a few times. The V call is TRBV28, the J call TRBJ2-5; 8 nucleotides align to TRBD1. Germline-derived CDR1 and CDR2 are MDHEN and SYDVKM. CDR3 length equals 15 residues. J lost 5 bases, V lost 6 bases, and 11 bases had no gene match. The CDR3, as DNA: TGTGCCAGCAGCCGAAACTTGGACAGGGTGGAGACCCAGTACTTC. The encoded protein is CASSRNLDRVETQYF.

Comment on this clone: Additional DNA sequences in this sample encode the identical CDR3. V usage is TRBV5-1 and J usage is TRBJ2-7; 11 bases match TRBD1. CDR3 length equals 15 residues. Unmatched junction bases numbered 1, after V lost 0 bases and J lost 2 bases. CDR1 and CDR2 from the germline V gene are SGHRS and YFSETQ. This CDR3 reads CASSLEGQGAYEQYF. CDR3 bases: TGCGCCAGCAGCTTGGAGGGACAGGGGGCCTACGAGCAGTACTTC.